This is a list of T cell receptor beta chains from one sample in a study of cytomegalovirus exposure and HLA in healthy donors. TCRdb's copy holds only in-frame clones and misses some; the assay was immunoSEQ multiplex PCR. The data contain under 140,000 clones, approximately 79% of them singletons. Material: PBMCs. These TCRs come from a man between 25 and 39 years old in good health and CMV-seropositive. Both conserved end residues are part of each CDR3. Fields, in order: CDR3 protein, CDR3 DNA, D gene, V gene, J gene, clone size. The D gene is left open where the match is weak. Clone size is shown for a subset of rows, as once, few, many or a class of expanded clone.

CDR3: CASSPGGGGGYGYTF
DNA: TGCGCCAGCAGCCCCGGGGGGGGTGGAGGCTATGGCTACACCTTC
D: -
V: TRBV5-1
J: TRBJ1-2
size: -

CDR3: CASSWTGSSYNEQFF
DNA: TGTGCCAGCAGCTGGACAGGGAGCTCCTACAATGAGCAGTTCTTC
D: TRBD1
V: TRBV7-3
J: TRBJ2-1
size: -

CDR3: CASSLVPLVINEQFF
DNA: TGTGCCAGCAGCTTAGTCCCACTAGTTATCAATGAGCAGTTCTTC
D: -
V: TRBV7-6
J: TRBJ2-1
size: -

CDR3: CASSRDLSYEQYF
DNA: TGTGCCAGCAGTCGGGATCTCTCCTACGAGCAGTACTTC
D: -
V: TRBV2
J: TRBJ2-7
size: -

CDR3: CTSSRDREAFGGYTF
DNA: TGCACCAGCAGCCGAGACAGGGAGGCCTTCGGTGGCTACACCTTC
D: -
V: TRBV1
J: TRBJ1-2
size: -

CDR3: CASSPQQGGNSEAFF
DNA: TGTGCCAGCTCACCGCAACAGGGCGGCAATAGTGAAGCTTTCTTT
D: -
V: TRBV18
J: TRBJ1-1
size: -

CDR3: CASKGAGELFF
DNA: TGTGCCAGCAAGGGGGCGGGGGAGCTGTTTTTT
D: TRBD1
V: TRBV2
J: TRBJ2-2
size: -

CDR3: CASSASSGDTDTQYF
DNA: TGTGCCAGCAGCGCTTCTAGCGGGGACACAGATACGCAGTATTTT
D: TRBD2
V: TRBV11-2
J: TRBJ2-3
size: -

CDR3: CASSPLLAGDTDTQYF
DNA: TGCGCCAGCAGCCCTCTCCTAGCGGGGGACACAGATACGCAGTATTTT
D: TRBD2
V: TRBV5-1
J: TRBJ2-3
size: -

CDR3: CASSTPGQSGYTF
DNA: TGTGCCAGCAGCACCCCGGGACAGAGTGGCTACACCTTC
D: TRBD1
V: TRBV7-9
J: TRBJ1-2
size: few

CDR3: CTSSQDKTPWRAGGEQYF
DNA: TGCACCAGCAGCCAAGATAAAACCCCCTGGCGGGCGGGCGGGGAGCAGTACTTC
D: -
V: TRBV1
J: TRBJ2-7
size: -

CDR3: CASSPIPRQNYEQYF
DNA: TGTGCCAGCAGCCCTATTCCTAGACAGAACTACGAGCAGTACTTC
D: -
V: TRBV7-9
J: TRBJ2-7
size: -

CDR3: CASSLRGEAGELFF
DNA: TGTGCCAGCAGCCTCAGGGGGGAGGCCGGGGAGCTGTTTTTT
D: -
V: TRBV7-8
J: TRBJ2-2
size: -

CDR3: CASSQEVFTGELAYGYTF
DNA: TGCGCCAGCAGCCAAGAAGTATTTACAGGGGAGCTGGCCTATGGCTACACCTTC
D: TRBD1
V: TRBV4-1
J: TRBJ1-2
size: -

CDR3: CASSLRAMEGNTIYF
DNA: TGTGCCAGCTCACTCCGAGCCATGGAGGGAAACACCATATATTTT
D: -
V: TRBV18
J: TRBJ1-3
size: few

CDR3: CASSYLGVGANVLTF
DNA: TGTGCCAGCAGTTACCTAGGGGTCGGGGCCAACGTCCTGACTTTC
D: -
V: TRBV6-5
J: TRBJ2-6
size: -

CDR3: CASSPPGRVAGELFF
DNA: TGTGCCAGCAGCCCACCGGGCAGGGTGGCCGGGGAGCTGTTTTTT
D: -
V: TRBV5-4
J: TRBJ2-2
size: -

CDR3: CASSSGGNIDTQYF
DNA: TGTGCCAGTAGTAGCGGGGGAAACATAGATACGCAGTATTTT
D: TRBD2
V: TRBV6-1
J: TRBJ2-3
size: -